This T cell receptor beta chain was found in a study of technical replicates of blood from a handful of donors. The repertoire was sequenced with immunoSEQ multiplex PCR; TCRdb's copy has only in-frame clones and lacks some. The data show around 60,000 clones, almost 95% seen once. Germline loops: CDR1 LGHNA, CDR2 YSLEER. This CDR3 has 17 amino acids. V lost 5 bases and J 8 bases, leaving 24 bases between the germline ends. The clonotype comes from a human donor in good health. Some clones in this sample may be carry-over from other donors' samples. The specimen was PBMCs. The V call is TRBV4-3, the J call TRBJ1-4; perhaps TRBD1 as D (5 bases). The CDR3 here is CASSLRDATGGREKLFF. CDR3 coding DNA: TGCGCCAGCAGCTTACGAGACGCAACAGGCGGTCGGGAAAAACTGTTTTTT.